The rows below give T cell receptor beta chains drawn from one sample of a study of tumor and adjacent non-tumor tissue in lung cancer. TCRdb redid the calling of the multiplex PCR reads with MiXCR, one entry per CDR3 protein. This sample has tens of thousands of distinct CDR3 sequences, with less than 80% found just once. Specimen: lung tumor tissue. Every receptor here comes from a man aged 60 to 75 with non-small cell lung cancer. Both conserved end residues are part of each CDR3. The order of the fields is V gene, clone size, J gene, D gene, CDR3 DNA, CDR3 protein. D genes are given only for firm matches. Not every row has a clone size; where given, it reads once, few, many or a size class.

V gene: TRBV5-4; clone size: .; J gene: TRBJ2-1; D gene: TRBD2; CDR3 DNA: TGTGTCAGCAGCCCGTACGGTTCGGGACTAGCCCTAAATGAACAGTTCTTC; CDR3 protein: CVSSPYGSGLALNEQFF
V gene: TRBV6-6; clone size: once; J gene: TRBJ2-3; D gene: .; CDR3 DNA: TGTGCCAGCAGTTTCAGGGAGGACAGTTTCCACACAGATACGCAGTATTTT; CDR3 protein: CASSFREDSFHTDTQYF
V gene: TRBV14; clone size: many; J gene: TRBJ2-5; D gene: TRBD2; CDR3 DNA: TGTGCCAGCAGCTCGGGCTATGCGGGGGAACAAAAGACCCAGTACTTC; CDR3 protein: CASSSGYAGEQKTQYF
V gene: TRBV12-3/TRBV12-4; clone size: .; J gene: TRBJ2-7; D gene: .; CDR3 DNA: TGTGCCAGCAGTTTGGACGGCGACTCACCCTACGAGCAGTACTTC; CDR3 protein: CASSLDGDSPYEQYF
V gene: TRBV5-4; clone size: .; J gene: TRBJ2-1; D gene: .; CDR3 DNA: TGTACCAGCAGCTTGGAGCGGGGCGGGACAGAGTACAATGAGCAGTTCTTC; CDR3 protein: CTSSLERGGTEYNEQFF
V gene: TRBV28; clone size: once; J gene: TRBJ2-3; D gene: .; CDR3 DNA: TGTACCGGCAGTTTCGGTCCTGATGGAGATGGAGATACGCAGTATTTT; CDR3 protein: CTGSFGPDGDGDTQYF
V gene: TRBV11-1; clone size: .; J gene: TRBJ1-1; D gene: .; CDR3 DNA: TGTGCCACCGTAGGAGCGACCACGAACACTGAAGTTTTCTTT; CDR3 protein: CATVGATTNTEVFF
V gene: TRBV12-3/TRBV12-4; clone size: .; J gene: TRBJ1-2; D gene: .; CDR3 DNA: TGTGCCAGAAGTAGCCAGGCTGTTAACTATGGCTACACCTTC; CDR3 protein: CARSSQAVNYGYTF
V gene: TRBV18; clone size: .; J gene: TRBJ1-1; D gene: TRBD1; CDR3 DNA: TGTGACAGCTCCGGGACAGGGGTGCGCACTGAAGCTTTCTTC; CDR3 protein: CDSSGTGVRTEAFF
V gene: TRBV12-3/TRBV12-4; clone size: .; J gene: TRBJ1-3; D gene: .; CDR3 DNA: TGTGCCGGCAGTTCCGCGGCTGGAAACAGCATATATTTT; CDR3 protein: CAGSSAAGNSIYF
V gene: TRBV11-2; clone size: .; J gene: TRBJ2-1; D gene: .; CDR3 DNA: TGTGCCAGCAGCTTAGTGCAGGGTGGTTCCATTGAGCAATTCTTC; CDR3 protein: CASSLVQGGSIEQFF
V gene: TRBV7-8; clone size: many; J gene: TRBJ2-7; D gene: TRBD2; CDR3 DNA: TGTGCCAGCAGCCGGACTAGCGGGAGGGCTCTGAGCTCCTACGAGCAGTACTTC; CDR3 protein: CASSRTSGRALSSYEQYF
V gene: TRBV12-3/TRBV12-4; clone size: .; J gene: TRBJ1-5; D gene: .; CDR3 DNA: TGTGCCAGCCGTGTCGGGGATAGCAATCAGCCACAGCATTTT; CDR3 protein: CASRVGDSNQPQHF
V gene: TRBV4-1; clone size: .; J gene: TRBJ1-1; D gene: .; CDR3 DNA: TGCGCCAGCAGCCGATCGGCCCCGGGCTCGAACACTTTAGCTTTCTTC; CDR3 protein: CASSRSAPGSNTLAFF
V gene: TRBV29-1; clone size: .; J gene: TRBJ2-3; D gene: .; CDR3 DNA: TGCAGCGTTGAAGTGTGGGGCTCTAGCACAGATATGCAGTATTTT; CDR3 protein: CSVEVWGSSTDMQYF
V gene: TRBV29-1; clone size: .; J gene: TRBJ2-7; D gene: .; CDR3 DNA: TGCGGCGTTGGGCACAACTACGAGCAGTACTTC; CDR3 protein: CGVGHNYEQYF
V gene: TRBV12-3/TRBV12-4; clone size: .; J gene: TRBJ1-4; D gene: TRBD1; CDR3 DNA: TGTGCCAGCAGTTCTCCCCGACAGGGAGTGTTCACTAATGAAAAACTGTATTTT; CDR3 protein: CASSSPRQGVFTNEKLYF
V gene: TRBV12-3/TRBV12-4; clone size: .; J gene: TRBJ1-2; D gene: .; CDR3 DNA: TGTGCCAGTAGCCACCCTGTTCGGTCATGTGGCTACACCTTC; CDR3 protein: CASSHPVRSCGYTF
V gene: TRBV6-6; clone size: .; J gene: TRBJ1-5; D gene: .; CDR3 DNA: TGTGCCAGTAGGCCCCGGGTCACGGTGTTTGGCATTCAGCCCCAGCATTTT; CDR3 protein: CASRPRVTVFGIQPQHF
V gene: TRBV11-2; clone size: .; J gene: TRBJ2-5; D gene: .; CDR3 DNA: TGTGCCAGTACCTTAGGGGAGTCGGTCCAAGAGACCCAGTACTTC; CDR3 protein: CASTLGESVQETQYF
V gene: TRBV11-2; clone size: .; J gene: TRBJ2-7; D gene: .; CDR3 DNA: TGTGCCAGCAGCTTAGGCATGGGGCTTACCTACGAGCAGTGCTTC; CDR3 protein: CASSLGMGLTYEQCF
V gene: TRBV5-1; clone size: few; J gene: TRBJ2-5; D gene: TRBD2; CDR3 DNA: TGCGCCAGCCGGAGTACTAGCGGGGGAGAGACCCATTACTTC; CDR3 protein: CASRSTSGGETHYF
V gene: TRBV5-5; clone size: few; J gene: TRBJ2-1; D gene: .; CDR3 DNA: TGTGCCAGCAGTTCGACATGGGGAAATGGGCAGTTCTTC; CDR3 protein: CASSSTWGNGQFF